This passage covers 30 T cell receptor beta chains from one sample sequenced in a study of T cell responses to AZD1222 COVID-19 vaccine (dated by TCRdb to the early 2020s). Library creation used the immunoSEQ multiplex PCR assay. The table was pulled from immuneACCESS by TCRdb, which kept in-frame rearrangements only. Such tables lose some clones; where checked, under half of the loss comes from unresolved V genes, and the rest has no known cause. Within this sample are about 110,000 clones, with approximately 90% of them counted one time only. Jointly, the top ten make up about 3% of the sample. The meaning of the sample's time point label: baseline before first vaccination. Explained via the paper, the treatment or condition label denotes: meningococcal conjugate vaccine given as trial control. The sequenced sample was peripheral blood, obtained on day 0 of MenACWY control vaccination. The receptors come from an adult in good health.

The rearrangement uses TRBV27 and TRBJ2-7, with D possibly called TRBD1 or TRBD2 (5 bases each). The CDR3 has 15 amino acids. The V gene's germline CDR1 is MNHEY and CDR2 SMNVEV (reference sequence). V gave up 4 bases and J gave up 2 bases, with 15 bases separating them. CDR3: CASSSTSRGAYEQYF. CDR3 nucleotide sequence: TGTGCCAGCAGTTCCACATCCCGAGGGGCCTACGAGCAGTACTTC.

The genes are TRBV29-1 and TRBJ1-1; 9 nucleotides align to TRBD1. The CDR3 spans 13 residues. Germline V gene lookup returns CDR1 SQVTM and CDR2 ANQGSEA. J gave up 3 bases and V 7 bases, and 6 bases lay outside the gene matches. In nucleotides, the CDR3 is TGCAGCGCCCGGGACAGGGCGGACACTGAAGCTTTCTTT. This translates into CSARDRADTEAFF.

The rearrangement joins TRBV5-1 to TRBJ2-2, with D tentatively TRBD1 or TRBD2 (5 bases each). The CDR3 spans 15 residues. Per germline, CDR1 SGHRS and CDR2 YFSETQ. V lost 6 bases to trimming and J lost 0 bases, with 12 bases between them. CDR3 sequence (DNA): TGCGCCAGCAAACCTGGGACGGCGAACACCGGGGAGCTGTTTTTT. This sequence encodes CASKPGTANTGELFF.

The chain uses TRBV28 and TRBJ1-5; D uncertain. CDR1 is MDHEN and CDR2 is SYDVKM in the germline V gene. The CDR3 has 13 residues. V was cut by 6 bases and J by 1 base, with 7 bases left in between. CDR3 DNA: TGTGCCAGCAGGGTTGACAGCAATCAGCCCCAGCATTTT. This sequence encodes CASRVDSNQPQHF.

The CDR3 region has the DNA TGTGCCAGCAGCTTTAATGTACGGACGGTAAGCTCCTACGAGCAGTACTTC. It specifies CASSFNVRTVSSYEQYF. The rearrangement links TRBV7-8 to TRBJ2-7; D unclear. The CDR3 runs to 17 residues. Deletions cut 3 bases from V and 0 bases from J, with 18 bases between. Germline V gene lookup returns CDR1 SGHVS and CDR2 FQNEAQ.

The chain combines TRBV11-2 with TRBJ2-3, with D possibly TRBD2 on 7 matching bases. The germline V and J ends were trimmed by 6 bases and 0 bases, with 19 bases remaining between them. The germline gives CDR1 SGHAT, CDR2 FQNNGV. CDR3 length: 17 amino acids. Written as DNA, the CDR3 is TGTGCCAGCAGAGGGGGGGGATATGGGACTAGCACAGATACGCAGTATTTT. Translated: CASRGGGYGTSTDTQYF.

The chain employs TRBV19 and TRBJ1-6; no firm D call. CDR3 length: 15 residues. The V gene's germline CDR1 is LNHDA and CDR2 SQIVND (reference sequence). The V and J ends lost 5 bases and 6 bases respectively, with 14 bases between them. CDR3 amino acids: CASSLILAANSPLHF. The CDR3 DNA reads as TGTGCCAGTAGTCTAATTCTCGCGGCTAATTCACCCCTCCACTTT.

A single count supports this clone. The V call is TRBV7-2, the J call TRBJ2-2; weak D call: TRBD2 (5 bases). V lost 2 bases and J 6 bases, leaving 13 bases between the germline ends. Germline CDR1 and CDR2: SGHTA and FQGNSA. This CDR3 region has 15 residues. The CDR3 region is CASSLWTLGAGELFF. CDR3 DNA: TGTGCCAGCAGCTTATGGACCCTCGGGGCCGGGGAGCTGTTTTTT.

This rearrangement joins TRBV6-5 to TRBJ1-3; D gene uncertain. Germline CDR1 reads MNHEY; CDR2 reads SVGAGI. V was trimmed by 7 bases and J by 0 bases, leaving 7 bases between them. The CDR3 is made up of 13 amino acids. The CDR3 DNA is TGTGCCAGCATGAAGTACTCTGGAAACACCATATATTTT. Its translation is CASMKYSGNTIYF.

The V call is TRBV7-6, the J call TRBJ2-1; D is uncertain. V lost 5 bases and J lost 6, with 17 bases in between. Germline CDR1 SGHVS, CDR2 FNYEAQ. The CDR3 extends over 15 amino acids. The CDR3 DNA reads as TGTGCCAGCAGCCCGTTGGGGTCGTCCACCAATGAGCAGTTCTTC. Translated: CASSPLGSSTNEQFF.

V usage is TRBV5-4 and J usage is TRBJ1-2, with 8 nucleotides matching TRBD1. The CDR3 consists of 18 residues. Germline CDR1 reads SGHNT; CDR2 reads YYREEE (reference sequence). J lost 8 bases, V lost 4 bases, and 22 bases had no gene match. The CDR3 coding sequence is TGTGCCAGCAGCATGGGGTTTGACAGGGGCTCTAATCTTAACGGCTACACCTTC. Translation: CASSMGFDRGSNLNGYTF.

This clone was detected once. The chain's CDR3 is CASSVLPYRGLGYEQYF. For the CDR3, the DNA is TGTGCCAGCAGTGTCCTGCCTTACAGGGGGCTTGGGTACGAGCAGTACTTC. This sequence joins TRBV6-1 and TRBJ2-7, with 9 bases fitting TRBD1. The CDR3 runs to 17 residues. The germline CDR1 and CDR2 sequences are MNHNS and SASEGT. V trimming: 4 bases; J trimming: 4 bases; junction bases outside the gene matches: 14.

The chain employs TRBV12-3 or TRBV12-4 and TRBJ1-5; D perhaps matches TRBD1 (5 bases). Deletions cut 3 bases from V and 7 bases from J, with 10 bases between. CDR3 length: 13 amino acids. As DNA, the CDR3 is TGTGCCAGCAGTTTGGGGGTAGGACAGCCCCAGCATTTT. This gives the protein CASSLGVGQPQHF.

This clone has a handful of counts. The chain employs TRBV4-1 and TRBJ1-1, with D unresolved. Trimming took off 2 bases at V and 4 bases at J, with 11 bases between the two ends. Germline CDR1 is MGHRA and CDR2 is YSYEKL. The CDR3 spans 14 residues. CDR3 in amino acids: CASSQPTVGTEAFF. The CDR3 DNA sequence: TGCGCCAGCAGCCAACCAACGGTAGGCACTGAAGCTTTCTTT.

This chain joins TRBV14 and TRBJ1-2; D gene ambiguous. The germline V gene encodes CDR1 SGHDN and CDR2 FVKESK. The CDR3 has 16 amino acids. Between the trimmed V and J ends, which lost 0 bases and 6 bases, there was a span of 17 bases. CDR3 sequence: CASSQDLSPWAHGYTF. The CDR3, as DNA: TGTGCCAGCAGCCAAGATTTGAGCCCCTGGGCCCATGGCTACACCTTC.

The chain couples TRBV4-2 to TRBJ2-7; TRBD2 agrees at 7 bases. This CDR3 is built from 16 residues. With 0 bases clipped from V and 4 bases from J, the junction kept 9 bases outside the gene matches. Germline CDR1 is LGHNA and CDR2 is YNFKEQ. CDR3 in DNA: TGTGCCAGCAGCCAAGATGACGTAGTAGCGGGTTACGAGCAGTACTTC. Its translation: CASSQDDVVAGYEQYF.

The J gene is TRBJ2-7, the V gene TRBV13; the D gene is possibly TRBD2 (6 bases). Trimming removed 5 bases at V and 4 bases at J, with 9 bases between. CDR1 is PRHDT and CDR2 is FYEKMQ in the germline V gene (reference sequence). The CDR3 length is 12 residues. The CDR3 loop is CASSRGKYEQYF. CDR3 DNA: TGTGCCAGCAGCCGCGGGAAGTACGAGCAGTACTTC.

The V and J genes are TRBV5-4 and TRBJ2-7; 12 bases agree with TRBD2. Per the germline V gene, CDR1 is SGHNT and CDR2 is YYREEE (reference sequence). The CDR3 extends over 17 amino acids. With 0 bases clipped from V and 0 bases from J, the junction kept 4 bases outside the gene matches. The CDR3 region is CASSLATSGGPSYEQYF. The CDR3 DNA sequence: TGTGCCAGCAGCTTGGCGACTAGCGGGGGCCCCTCCTACGAGCAGTACTTC.

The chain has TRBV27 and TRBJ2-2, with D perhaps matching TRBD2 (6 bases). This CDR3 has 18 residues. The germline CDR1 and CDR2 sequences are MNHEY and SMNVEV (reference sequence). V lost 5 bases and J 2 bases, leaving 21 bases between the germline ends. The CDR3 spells CASSPRIGGSRNTGELFF. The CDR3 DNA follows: TGTGCCAGCAGTCCCCGAATTGGGGGGTCCCGTAACACCGGGGAGCTGTTTTTT.

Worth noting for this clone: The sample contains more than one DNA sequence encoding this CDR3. The CDR3 coding sequence is TGCGCCAGCAGCTTAGAGGGCACAGATACGCAGTATTTT. Translated: CASSLEGTDTQYF. The chain has TRBV5-1 and TRBJ2-3; no reliable D call. CDR1 is SGHRS and CDR2 is YFSETQ in the germline V gene. Trimming took off 2 bases at V and 1 base at J, with 5 bases between the two ends. The CDR3 length is 13 residues.

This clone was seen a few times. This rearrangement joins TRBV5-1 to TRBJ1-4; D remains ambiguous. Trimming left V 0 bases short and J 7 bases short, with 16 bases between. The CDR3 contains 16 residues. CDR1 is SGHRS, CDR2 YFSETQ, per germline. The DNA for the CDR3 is TGCGCCAGCAGCTTGGCCGGTGACGGTGGGATTGAAAAACTGTTTTTT. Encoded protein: CASSLAGDGGIEKLFF.

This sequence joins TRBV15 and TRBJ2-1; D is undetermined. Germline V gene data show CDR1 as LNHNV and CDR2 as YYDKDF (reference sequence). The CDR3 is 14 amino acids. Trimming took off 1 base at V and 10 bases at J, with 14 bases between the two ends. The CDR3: CATSRVPQAGEQFF. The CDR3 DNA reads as TGTGCCACCAGCAGAGTACCCCAGGCTGGAGAGCAGTTCTTC.

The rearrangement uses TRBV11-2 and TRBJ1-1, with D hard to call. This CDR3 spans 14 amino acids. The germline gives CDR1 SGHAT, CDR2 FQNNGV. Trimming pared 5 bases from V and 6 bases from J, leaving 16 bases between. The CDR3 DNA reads TGTGCCAGCAGCGGACTCCCCGGAGGCTCTGAAGCTTTCTTT. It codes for CASSGLPGGSEAFF.

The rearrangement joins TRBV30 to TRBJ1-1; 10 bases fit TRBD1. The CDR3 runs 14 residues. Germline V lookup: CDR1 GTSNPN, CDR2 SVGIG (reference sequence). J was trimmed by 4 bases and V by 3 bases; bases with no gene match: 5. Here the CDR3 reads CAWRDRGEITEAFF. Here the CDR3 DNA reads TGTGCCTGGAGGGACAGGGGGGAGATCACTGAAGCTTTCTTT.

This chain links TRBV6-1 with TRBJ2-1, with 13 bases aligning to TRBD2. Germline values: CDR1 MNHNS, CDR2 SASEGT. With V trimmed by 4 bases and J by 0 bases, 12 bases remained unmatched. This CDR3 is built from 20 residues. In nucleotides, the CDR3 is TGTGCCAGCAGTGGGCGAGCGGGACTAGCGGGGTACAGCTCCTACAATGAGCAGTTCTTC. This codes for CASSGRAGLAGYSSYNEQFF.

CDR3 sequence reads: CASSLTANTEAFF. CDR3 coding DNA: TGTGCCAGCAGCTTGACAGCGAACACTGAAGCTTTCTTT. The V gene is TRBV7-8, the J gene TRBJ1-1; possible D gene TRBD1, 5 bases. In germline, CDR1 is SGHVS, CDR2 FQNEAQ. V lost 3 bases and J lost 1, with 6 bases in between. There are 13 residues in the CDR3.

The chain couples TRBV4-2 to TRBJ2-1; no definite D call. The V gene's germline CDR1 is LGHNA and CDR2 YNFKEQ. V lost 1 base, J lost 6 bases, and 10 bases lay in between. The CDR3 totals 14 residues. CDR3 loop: CASSQVTTGNEQFF. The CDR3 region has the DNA TGTGCCAGCAGCCAAGTAACTACGGGCAATGAGCAGTTCTTC.

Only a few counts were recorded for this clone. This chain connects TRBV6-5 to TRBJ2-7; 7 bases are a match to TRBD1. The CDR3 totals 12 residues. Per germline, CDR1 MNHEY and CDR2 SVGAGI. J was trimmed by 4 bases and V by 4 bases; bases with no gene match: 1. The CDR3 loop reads CASSLGQYEQYF. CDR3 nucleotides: TGTGCCAGCAGTTTGGGACAGTACGAGCAGTACTTC.

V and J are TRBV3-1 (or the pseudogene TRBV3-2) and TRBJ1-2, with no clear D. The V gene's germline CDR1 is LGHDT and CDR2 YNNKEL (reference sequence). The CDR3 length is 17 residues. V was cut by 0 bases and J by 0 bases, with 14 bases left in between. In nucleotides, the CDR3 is TGTGCCAGCAGCCAAGATCGCGGCGGCAGGCCTAACTATGGCTACACCTTC. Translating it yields CASSQDRGGRPNYGYTF.

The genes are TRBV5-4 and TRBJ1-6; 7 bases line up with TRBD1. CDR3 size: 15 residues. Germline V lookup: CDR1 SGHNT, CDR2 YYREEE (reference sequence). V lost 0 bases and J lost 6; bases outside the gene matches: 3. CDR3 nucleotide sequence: TGTGCCAGCAGCTTGGGACAGGGTTTTAATTCACCCCTCCACTTT. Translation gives CASSLGQGFNSPLHF.